Listed below are T cell receptor beta chains from one sample, sequenced in a study of cytomegalovirus exposure and HLA in healthy donors. The assay was immunoSEQ multiplex PCR, and TCRdb's table has in-frame clones only and misses some. The profile shows around 110,000 clones, 65% to 75% of them singletons. The sample consisted of PBMCs. The receptor set was obtained from a female donor in good health and CMV-seronegative. Both conserved end residues are part of each CDR3. A D gene is named only where the DNA matches it firmly. Clone size is stated in some rows and not others, as once, few, many or a class when expanded.

13 TRBJ1-2 TRBV5-1 - - TGCGCCAGCAGTCCGCGGGGGAACTATGGCTACACCTTC CASSPRGNYGYTF
14 TRBJ2-1 TRBV25-1 - TRBD2 TGTGCCAGCTCCCTAGCGGGAGGTTACAATGAGCAGTTCTTC CASSLAGGYNEQFF
15 TRBJ2-3 TRBV6-4 - TRBD2 TGTGCCAGCGCGGAGGGGACTAGCGGCACAGATACGCAGTATTTT CASAEGTSGTDTQYF
13 TRBJ2-5 TRBV9 - - TGTGCCAGCAGCGTAGACAGCCTGGAGACCCAGTACTTC CASSVDSLETQYF
11 TRBJ2-3 TRBV28 - - TGTGCCAGCAGTTTAAAGGGGGCGCAGTATTTT CASSLKGAQYF
15 TRBJ2-3 TRBV5-1 - - TGCGCCAGCAGCTTAGTAGCGGTAGACCTAGATACGCAGTATTTT CASSLVAVDLDTQYF
14 TRBJ2-1 TRBV28 once - TGTGCCAGCATAGGAGGAGGAGGACACAATGAGCAGTTCTTC CASIGGGGHNEQFF
12 TRBJ1-2 TRBV2 - - TGTGCCAGCGATAGATCTAACTATGGCTACACCTTC CASDRSNYGYTF
14 TRBJ2-2 TRBV30 - - TGTGCCTGGTCCGGGACACTTAACACCGGGGAGCTGTTTTTT CAWSGTLNTGELFF
14 TRBJ2-3 TRBV7-2 - TRBD2 TGTGCCAGCAGCTTTCGGACTAGCGGGAGTGCGCAGTATTTT CASSFRTSGSAQYF
13 TRBJ2-1 TRBV28 - TRBD1 TGTGCCAGCAGGGACAGGGGGCGGGGTGAGCAGTTCTTC CASRDRGRGEQFF
15 TRBJ2-5 TRBV9 once - TGTGCCAGCAGCGTAGATGGTTCTCCGGGGGAGACCCAGTACTTC CASSVDGSPGETQYF
11 TRBJ2-2 TRBV20-1 - - TGCAGTGCGACGCGGACCGGGGAGCTGTTTTTT CSATRTGELFF
12 TRBJ2-5 TRBV5-1 - - TGCGCCAGCAGAACGGTCCAAGAGACCCAGTACTTC CASRTVQETQYF
17 TRBJ2-7 TRBV5-6 - TRBD2 TGTGCCAGCAGCTTAAGACTAGCGGATCTGGGAGGGGGCGAGCAGTACTTC CASSLRLADLGGGEQYF
18 TRBJ2-3 TRBV4-2 few TRBD2 TGTGCCAGCAGCCAAGTGGAGGGAGGGAGGGCCGGGGCAGATACGCAGTATTTT CASSQVEGGRAGADTQYF
16 TRBJ2-3 TRBV9 few TRBD2 TGTGCCAGCAGCGTAGTGGCTCGGGGGGGTGCAGATACGCAGTATTTT CASSVVARGGADTQYF
14 TRBJ2-5 TRBV27 - - TGTGCCAGCAGCTTAACGGCGGATGGGGAGACCCAGTACTTC CASSLTADGETQYF
12 TRBJ2-7 TRBV10-3 - - TGTGCCATCAGTGAGTCGTGGGAGGAGCAGTACTTC CAISESWEEQYF
13 TRBJ2-7 TRBV7-5 - - TGTGCCAGAACCGTAGCGGTAACCTACGAGCAGTACTTC CARTVAVTYEQYF
15 TRBJ2-1 TRBV7-9 - TRBD2 TGTGCCAGCAGTCGCGGACTAGCGGGAGCCGCGACACAGTTCTTC CASSRGLAGAATQFF
15 TRBJ2-2 TRBV6-1 - - TGTGCCAGCAGTGAACTTCGGGGGGCTGGCGGGGAGCTGTTTTTT CASSELRGAGGELFF
13 TRBJ2-7 TRBV14 - TRBD2 TGTGCCAGCAGCCAAGCGGGAGGGACTTACCAGTACTTC CASSQAGGTYQYF
14 TRBJ1-2 TRBV4-2 few TRBD1 TGTGCCAGCAGCCAAGATCCAGGGGGCGACGGCTACACCTTC CASSQDPGGDGYTF
16 TRBJ2-5 TRBV7-9 - TRBD2 TGTGCCAGCAGCTTGGGACTAGCGGGGGCCCGGGGGCCCCAGTACTTC CASSLGLAGARGPQYF
14 TRBJ2-1 TRBV27 - - TGTGCCAGCAGTTTATACGGGGTTGGTAATGAGCAGTTCTTC CASSLYGVGNEQFF
15 TRBJ2-7 TRBV7-6 - TRBD1 TGTGCCAGCAGCCTGAGACAGGGGATCCCGTACGAGCAGTACTTC CASSLRQGIPYEQYF
14 TRBJ2-5 TRBV7-3 - TRBD2 TGTGCCAGCAGCACGACTAGCGGGGAGGGGACCCAGTACTTC CASSTTSGEGTQYF
16 TRBJ2-1 TRBV5-1 - - TGCGCCAGCAGCTTGGGGGGGGACCACTCCTACAATGAGCAGTTCTTC CASSLGGDHSYNEQFF
16 TRBJ2-5 TRBV4-1 - TRBD2 TGCGCCAGCAGCCAAGGCTGGGGGGCGGGGGGTGAGACCCAGTACTTC CASSQGWGAGGETQYF
15 TRBJ2-1 TRBV15 - TRBD2 TGTGCCACCAGCAGAGCTAGCGGGAGTGGGAATGAGCAGTTCTTC CATSRASGSGNEQFF
13 TRBJ2-5 TRBV7-9 - - TGTGCCAGCAGCTTGGAGGGCTGGGAGACCCAGTACTTC CASSLEGWETQYF
18 TRBJ2-7 TRBV15 - TRBD1 TGTGCCACCAGCAGAGATAGTTGGGGACCCGACAGGGTGTACGAGCAGTACTTC CATSRDSWGPDRVYEQYF
20 TRBJ2-5 TRBV11-2 - TRBD2 TGTGCCAGCAGCTTAGATACCGGCCTAGGCGGGAGGGCACCAGAAGAGACCCAGTACTTC CASSLDTGLGGRAPEETQYF
14 TRBJ2-2 TRBV6-4 - - TGTGCCAGCAGTGACTCTAGCGACACCGGGGAGCTGTTTTTT CASSDSSDTGELFF
14 TRBJ1-4 TRBV14 - TRBD1 TGTGCCAGCAGCAGGGGACAGCTGGGTGAAAAACTGTTTTTT CASSRGQLGEKLFF
14 TRBJ1-5 TRBV28 - - TGTGCCAGCACCCAGGATAATAGCAATCAGCCCCAGCATTTT CASTQDNSNQPQHF